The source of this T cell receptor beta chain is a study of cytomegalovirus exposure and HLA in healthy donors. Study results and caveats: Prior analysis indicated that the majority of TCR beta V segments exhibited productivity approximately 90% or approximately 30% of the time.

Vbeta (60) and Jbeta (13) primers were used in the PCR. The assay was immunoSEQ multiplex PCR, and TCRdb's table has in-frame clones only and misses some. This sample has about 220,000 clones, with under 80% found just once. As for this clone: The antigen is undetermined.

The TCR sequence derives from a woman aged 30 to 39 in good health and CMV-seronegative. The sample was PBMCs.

CDR3 loop: CASSPPTGTSDNEQFF. DNA of the CDR3: TGTGCCAGCAGCCCGCCGACCGGGACTAGCGACAATGAGCAGTTCTTC. V and J are TRBV13 and TRBJ2-1; 10 bases map to TRBD2. V lost 5 bases and J lost 5; bases outside the gene matches: 9. Germline CDR1 PRHDT, CDR2 FYEKMQ (reference sequence). This CDR3 has 16 residues.